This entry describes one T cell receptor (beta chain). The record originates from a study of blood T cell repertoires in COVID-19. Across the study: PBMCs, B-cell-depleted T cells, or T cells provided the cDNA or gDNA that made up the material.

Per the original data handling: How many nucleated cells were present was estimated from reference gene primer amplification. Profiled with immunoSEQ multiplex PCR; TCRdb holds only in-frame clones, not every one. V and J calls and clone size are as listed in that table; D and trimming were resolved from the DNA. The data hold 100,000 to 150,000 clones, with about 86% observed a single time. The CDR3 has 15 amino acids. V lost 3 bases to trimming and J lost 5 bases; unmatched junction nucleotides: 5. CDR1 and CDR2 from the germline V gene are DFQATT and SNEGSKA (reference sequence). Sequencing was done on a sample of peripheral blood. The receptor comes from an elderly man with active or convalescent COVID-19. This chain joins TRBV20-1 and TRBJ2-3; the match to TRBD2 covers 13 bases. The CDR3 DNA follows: TGCAGTGCTAGTACTACTAGCGGGGGGGGAGATACGCAGTATTTT. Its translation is CSASTTSGGGDTQYF.